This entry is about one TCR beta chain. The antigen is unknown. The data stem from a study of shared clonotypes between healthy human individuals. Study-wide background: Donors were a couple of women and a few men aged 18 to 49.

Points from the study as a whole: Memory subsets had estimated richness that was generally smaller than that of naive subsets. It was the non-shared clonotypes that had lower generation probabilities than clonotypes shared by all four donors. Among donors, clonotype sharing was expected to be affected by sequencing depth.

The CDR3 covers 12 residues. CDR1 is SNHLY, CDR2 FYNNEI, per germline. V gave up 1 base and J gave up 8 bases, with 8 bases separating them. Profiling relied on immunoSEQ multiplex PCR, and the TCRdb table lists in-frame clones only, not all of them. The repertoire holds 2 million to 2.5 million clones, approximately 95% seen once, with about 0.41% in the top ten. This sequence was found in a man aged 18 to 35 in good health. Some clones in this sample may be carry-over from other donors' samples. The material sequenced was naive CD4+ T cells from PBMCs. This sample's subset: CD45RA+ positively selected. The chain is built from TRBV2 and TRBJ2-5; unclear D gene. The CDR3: CASSEDSATQYF. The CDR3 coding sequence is TGTGCCAGCAGTGAAGACAGCGCTACCCAGTACTTC. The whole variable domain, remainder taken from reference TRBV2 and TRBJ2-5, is EPEVTQTPSHQVTQMGQEVILRCVPISNHLYFYWYRQILGQKVEFLVSFYNNEISEKSEIFDDQFSVERPDGSNFTLKIRSTKLEDSAMYFCASSEDSATQYFGPGTRLLVL.